Listed here are 11 T cell receptor beta chains from one sample, sequenced in a study of CD4 T cells in relation to SARS-CoV-2 and coronaviruses. Antigens of these TCRs are unknown. The repertoire was sequenced with immunoSEQ multiplex PCR; TCRdb's copy has only in-frame clones and lacks some. The top ten hold approximately 7% of the sample, which has about 36,000 clones, approximately 83% seen once. Sequencing was carried out using naive CD4+ T cells from PBMCs, cultured in vitro. Indicated subset: naive CD4+ T cells isolated by negative enrichment. Receptors originate from an adult with COVID-19.

This chain joins TRBV6-5 and TRBJ2-3; 11 bases align to TRBD1. Per the germline V gene, CDR1 is MNHEY and CDR2 is SVGAGI. CDR3 size: 15 residues. J was trimmed by 3 bases and V by 7 bases; bases with no gene match: 6. DNA for the CDR3: TGTGCCAGCACCGAGGGACAGGGGGTTACAGATACGCAGTATTTT. Translation gives CASTEGQGVTDTQYF.

V and J are TRBV7-9 and TRBJ2-5, with 8 bases fitting TRBD1. In germline, CDR1 is SEHNR, CDR2 FQNEAQ (reference sequence). The CDR3 is made up of 16 amino acids. The junction had 11 bases not matched to a gene; V was cut back by 5 bases and J by 3 bases. In DNA form, the CDR3 reads TGTGCCAGCAGCCCCACTCAGGACAGGGAAAAAGAGACCCAGTACTTC. This encodes CASSPTQDREKETQYF.

This rearrangement joins TRBV7-9 to TRBJ1-2; 10 nucleotides match TRBD1. The CDR3 contains 13 residues. CDR1 and CDR2 (germline): SEHNR, FQNEAQ (reference sequence). V was pared by 3 bases and J by 5 bases, with 0 bases of the junction left unmatched. The CDR3 DNA is TGTGCCAGCAGCTTGGGACAGGGGTATGGCTACACCTTC. Translating it yields CASSLGQGYGYTF.

The chain is built from TRBV7-9 and TRBJ2-3; D not certain. CDR1 SEHNR and CDR2 FQNEAQ come from the germline V gene (reference sequence). This CDR3 is built from 13 residues. The V gene lost 5 bases and the J gene lost 1 base, with 7 bases spanning the gap. The DNA for the CDR3 is TGTGCCAGCAGCGGAACGGGCACAGATACGCAGTATTTT. This encodes CASSGTGTDTQYF.

This clone has only a few counts. The CDR3, as DNA: TGTGCCAGCAGCCGCGGAAGAAACACCATATATTTT. Its translation is CASSRGRNTIYF. The chain combines TRBV4-2 with TRBJ1-3; D is ambiguous. CDR1 LGHNA and CDR2 YNFKEQ come from the germline V gene. The CDR3 consists of 12 residues. The germline V and J ends were trimmed by 4 bases and 5 bases, with 6 bases remaining between them.

V is TRBV25-1 and J is TRBJ2-4; D might be TRBD2 (5 bases). V lost 8 bases and J 5 bases, leaving 10 bases between the germline ends. The CDR3 spans 12 residues. Germline V gene data show CDR1 as MGHDK and CDR2 as SYGVNS. CDR3 DNA sequence: TGTGCCAGCTGTCTAGCTGAAAACATTCAGTACTTC. It yields the protein CASCLAENIQYF. Filled out from reference TRBV25-1 and TRBJ2-4, the complete variable domain reads EADIYQTPRYLVIGTGKKITLECSQTMGHDKMYWYQQDPGMELHLIHYSYGVNSTEKGDLSSESTVSRIRTEHFPLTLESARPSHTSQYLCASCLAENIQYFGAGTRLSVL.

This sequence joins TRBV5-6 and TRBJ2-7; 11 nucleotides agree with TRBD2. Per germline, CDR1 SGHDT and CDR2 YYEEEE. There are 16 residues in the CDR3. V lost 4 bases, J lost 1 base, and 7 bases stayed unmatched. This chain's CDR3 is CASSTTGTSGSYEQYF. The CDR3 nucleotides are TGTGCCAGCAGCACAACCGGGACTAGCGGTTCCTACGAGCAGTACTTC.

The chain recombines TRBV29-1 with TRBJ2-7; D possibly uses TRBD1 or TRBD2 (5 bases each). V was cut by 2 bases and J by 9 bases, with 17 bases left in between. Germline V gene sequence: CDR1 SQVTM, CDR2 ANQGSEA. The CDR3 sequence is 13 residues long. The CDR3 loop is CSVEFSGTDGQYF. As DNA, the CDR3 is TGCAGCGTTGAATTTTCCGGGACCGACGGGCAGTACTTC.

The chain uses TRBV9 and TRBJ2-1, with TRBD2 matching over 10 bases. Germline lookup yields CDR1 SGDLS and CDR2 YYNGEE. The CDR3 runs 14 residues. V lost 4 bases, J lost 8 bases, and 6 bases stayed unmatched. The CDR3 reads CASSLRLAGHEQFF. The CDR3, as DNA: TGTGCCAGCAGCCTAAGACTAGCGGGCCATGAGCAGTTCTTC.

The chain links TRBV30 to TRBJ2-1, with TRBD2 as a possible D gene (6 bases). V was pared by 4 bases and J by 5 bases, with 9 bases between. The CDR3 totals 12 residues. Germline V gene data show CDR1 as GTSNPN and CDR2 as SVGIG (reference sequence). The CDR3 region has the DNA TGTGCCTGGACTAGACTAGACAATGAGCAGTTCTTC. It encodes CAWTRLDNEQFF.

The chain has TRBV30 and TRBJ1-1; TRBD1 agrees at 7 bases. V lost 8 bases, J lost 6 bases, and 6 bases stayed unmatched. CDR1 GTSNPN and CDR2 SVGIG come from the germline V gene (reference sequence). The CDR3 consists of 11 residues. Written as DNA, the CDR3 is TGTGCCACCGACAGGGCCCCTGAAGCTTTCTTT. It is translated as CATDRAPEAFF.